This TCR beta chain comes out of a study of blood T cell repertoires in COVID-19. As for the study in general: PBMCs, B-cell-depleted T cells, or T cells were the source of the cDNA or gDNA that made up the material.

Looked up from germline, CDR1 is LNHDA and CDR2 is SQIVND (reference sequence). With 5 bases clipped from V and 7 bases from J, the junction kept 7 bases outside the gene matches. The CDR3 has 16 amino acids. Using immunoSEQ multiplex PCR, the repertoire was profiled, and TCRdb retains in-frame clones only, with some absent. The sample lists roughly 200,000 clones, just over 85% seen once, with about 4% in the top ten. The chain couples TRBV19 to TRBJ1-6, with 11 bases matching TRBD1. Material: PBMCs or T cells enriched from blood (not recorded which). This TCR was sampled from a woman aged 35 to 49 with acute COVID-19. CDR3 in DNA: TGTGCCAGTAGTGTTCGGACAGGGGGCCACAATTCACCCCTCCACTTT. Translated, it gives CASSVRTGGHNSPLHF. The full variable domain, its missing parts supplied by reference TRBV19 and TRBJ1-6, is DGGITQSPKYLFRKEGQNVTLSCEQNLNHDAMYWYRQDPGQGLRLIYYSQIVNDFQKGDIAEGYSVSREKKESFPLTVTSAQKNPTAFYLCASSVRTGGHNSPLHFGNGTRLTVT.